Below, one T cell receptor (beta chain) is given with its context. Method: immunoSEQ multiplex PCR; TCRdb's copy keeps in-frame clones and lacks some. Found here are roughly 200,000 clones, about 94% of them singletons; the top ten hold approximately 1.5%. V dropped 9 bases and J dropped 7 bases, with 15 bases sitting between them. CDR1 LNHDA and CDR2 SQIVND come from the germline V gene (reference sequence). This CDR3 comprises 13 residues. The data originate from a study of control samples from healthy donors and cancer patients. The chain uses TRBV19 and TRBJ1-4; the D is unclear. Sequencing input: blood. The clonotype was recovered from a man aged 50-59 years in good health. The CDR3, as DNA: TGTGCCAGCTCCCAGAACTTCGCTGAAAAACTGTTTTTT. Translation gives CASSQNFAEKLFF.